A selection of T cell receptor beta chains follows, all from one sample in a study of T cells in tumors after PD-1 blockade. Method: immunoSEQ multiplex PCR; TCRdb's copy keeps in-frame clones and lacks some. The table includes 15,000 or so clones, about 80% detected once. The sequencing used PBMCs, collected after anti-PD-1 treatment. Source of these receptors: a human donor with basal cell carcinoma. Both conserved end residues are part of each CDR3. Each record gives: V gene, clone size, D gene, J gene, CDR3 protein, CDR3 DNA. The D gene is left open where the match is weak. Rows give clone size only sometimes, using once, few, many, or a class for an expanded clone.

TRBV7-3	few	TRBD2	TRBJ2-5	CASSDLAGGGVETQYF	TGTGCCAGCAGCGACTTAGCGGGAGGAGGAGTAGAGACCCAGTACTTC
TRBV4-2	.	.	TRBJ2-2	CASSQESREASDTGELFF	TGTGCCAGCAGCCAAGAAAGCAGGGAGGCCTCCGACACCGGGGAGCTGTTTTTT
TRBV3-1/TRBV3-2	.	.	TRBJ2-5	CASSLPTPQETQYF	TGTGCCAGCAGCCTTCCAACTCCCCAAGAGACCCAGTACTTC
TRBV7-3	.	.	TRBJ2-5	CASSPGAQETQYF	TGTGCCAGCAGCCCCGGGGCCCAAGAGACCCAGTACTTC
TRBV6-5	.	.	TRBJ2-3	CASSFLVEGTDTQYF	TGTGCCAGCAGTTTTCTGGTGGAGGGCACAGATACGCAGTATTTT
TRBV11-2	few	TRBD1	TRBJ1-4	CASSLEGDRVYATNEKLFF	TGTGCCAGCAGCTTGGAAGGGGACAGGGTGTACGCAACTAATGAAAAACTGTTTTTT
TRBV5-1	.	.	TRBJ1-2	CASSSLDVASGYTF	TGCGCCAGCAGCAGCTTGGATGTCGCTAGTGGCTACACCTTC
TRBV30	.	.	TRBJ2-3	CAWSGGNLLTRTDTQYF	TGTGCCTGGAGTGGGGGAAACCTATTGACACGCACAGATACGCAGTATTTT
TRBV21-1	.	.	TRBJ2-7	CASSNLSGTGYIYEQYF	TGTGCCAGCAGCAACCTCTCCGGGACAGGGTACATCTACGAGCAGTACTTC
TRBV6-4	.	.	TRBJ2-1	CASPPDSTYNEQFF	TGTGCCAGCCCTCCGGACAGTACCTACAATGAGCAGTTCTTC
TRBV6-6	.	.	TRBJ1-5	CASSYSAGDSNQPQHF	TGTGCCAGCAGTTACTCGGCCGGAGATAGCAATCAGCCCCAGCATTTT
TRBV2	few	TRBD1	TRBJ1-5	CASSRQGHSNQPQHF	TGTGCCAGCAGTAGACAGGGGCATAGCAATCAGCCCCAGCATTTT
TRBV5-1	.	TRBD1	TRBJ2-5	CASSWDSDQETQYF	TGCGCCAGCAGCTGGGACAGCGACCAAGAGACCCAGTACTTC
TRBV2	.	TRBD2	TRBJ2-1	CPSCDGGARVGSSYNEQFF	TGTCCCAGCTGTGACGGGGGGGCGCGGGTGGGGAGCTCCTACAATGAGCAGTTCTTC
TRBV27	.	.	TRBJ2-3	CASSLGGTDTQYF	TGTGCCAGCAGTTTAGGTGGCACAGATACGCAGTATTTT
TRBV9	.	TRBD2	TRBJ2-1	CASSGGLAGWGNEQFF	TGTGCCAGCAGCGGAGGACTAGCGGGGTGGGGGAATGAGCAGTTCTTC
TRBV27	.	.	TRBJ1-2	CASSFRDGYGYTF	TGTGCCAGCAGTTTCCGGGACGGCTATGGCTACACCTTC
TRBV21-1	.	.	TRBJ2-1	CASICSGRGNEQFF	TGTGCCAGCATTTGTAGCGGGAGGGGCAATGAGCAGTTCTTC
TRBV4-1	.	TRBD1	TRBJ2-2	CASSQDPGQGFGELFF	TGCGCCAGCAGCCAAGACCCGGGACAGGGGTTCGGGGAGCTGTTTTTT
TRBV19	.	.	TRBJ1-2	CASSINSGPQGYTF	TGTGCCAGTAGTATCAATTCAGGCCCCCAAGGCTACACCTTC
TRBV27	.	.	TRBJ1-6	CASSDRGPYNSPLHF	TGTGCCAGCAGCGACCGGGGACCTTATAATTCACCCCTCCACTTT
TRBV20-1	.	.	TRBJ2-1	CGGHYNEQFF	TGCGGGGGGCACTACAATGAGCAGTTCTTC
TRBV7-2	.	TRBD1	TRBJ1-2	CASSLGAQGVGGYTF	TGTGCCAGCAGCTTAGGAGCCCAGGGGGTAGGGGGCTACACCTTC